This TCR beta chain is drawn from a study of T-cell memory formation after mild COVID-19 (dated by TCRdb to the early 2020s). Study-wide context: TCR sequence clusters from the two donors were found to be largely donor specific. The cohort was made up of two young adult volunteers, one female and one male, who were previously healthy. In a couple of donors, T-cell clones that expanded and contracted after mild COVID-19 were followed by sequencing TCRalpha and TCRbeta repertoires longitudinally.

Reading from cysteine to phenylalanine, the CDR3 counts 14 amino acids. Kept here is only the CDR3 DNA, which spans 42 bases and is read in frame from base 1. Per the germline V gene, MNHEY is the CDR1 and SVGAGI is the CDR2. From V the trimming removes 6 bases and from J it removes 5 bases, while the gene matches leave 7 bases of the junction unaccounted for. Reads for this sample came from an Illumina NovaSeq 6000. Using 5'RACE with constant-segment primers, TCRalpha and TCRbeta cDNA libraries were constructed, with sample barcodes and unique molecular identifiers added in the process. RNA was extracted from every sample with Trizol reagent. Amplification of the libraries took two PCR steps, and the second step added a second sample barcode plus Illumina TruSeq adapters. The libraries were sequenced on an Illumina NovaSeq using 2 x 150 bp paired-end reads. In the original analysis: Reads were demultiplexed and collapsed into UMI-guided consensus sequences with migec v1.2.7. Using mixcr v2.1.11, UMI consensuses were aligned to TRA and TRB V and J templates and then assembled into clonotypes. A clonotype was counted as expanded or contracted only when both edgeR and NoisET called the clonotype significant, with the noise models trained on biological replicates. For edgeR calls, the cutoffs were a false discovery rate-adjusted p below 0.01 and a log2 fold-change threshold of 1. As an exploratory analysis of dynamics, max-normalized trajectories of the 1000 most abundant clonotypes were examined by PCA with hierarchical clustering. Separately sequenced CD4+ and CD8+ repertoires were used to assign the CD4 or CD8 phenotype of responding clones. The raw public reads went through TCRdb reprocessing: fastp at Q25, MiXCR clone calling, in-frame beta chains kept. For every CDR3 protein sequence, its rows merge into one entry that carries the most common genes and DNA. V and J calls and clone size were set by TCRdb, not the authors. The sample records some 290,000 distinct CDR3 sequences, around 15% of which are singletons. The biggest ten clones account for approximately 23% of the sample.

The sample holds a few counts of this clonotype. Its antigen is not yet known. Base-call qualities are not available, and no considerably larger clone is one nucleotide away. Overall results and qualifications from the work: Only a couple of mild cases were covered in the study, and larger cohorts including severe cases with pre-infection samples were considered necessary. SARS-CoV-2 specificity of the second-wave clones peaking on day 37 was not confirmed. Some responding clones were detected in pre-infection memory, suggesting pre-existing cross-reactive memory T cells joined the SARS-CoV-2 response. Clones contracting from day 15 to 85 had balanced CD4/CD8 phenotypes, while a second wave expanding from day 15 to 37 was biased towards CD4+. Contracting CD4+ clones were found mainly in CM and EM memory subsets, while CD8+ clones were enriched in EMRA.

Ficoll-Paque density gradient centrifugation was used to isolate PBMCs. The clonotype comes from a man aged 18-30 years who had mild COVID-19 (a few samples of this study predate the infection). The sample titles of this study are shuffled in the database, so cell type and time point are left out; the donor was told from shared clones. The specimen was PBMCs or a T cell subset sorted from them (not recorded which). The chain links TRBV6-5 with TRBJ2-5, with 9 bases aligning to TRBD1. The DNA sequence follows: TGTGCCAGCAGACACAGGGGGCTGAGGGAGACCCAGTACTTC. The encoded protein is CASRHRGLRETQYF.